This is a list of T cell receptor beta chains from one sample in a study of blood T cells in healthy people across ages. TCRdb ran MiXCR on the 5' RACE reads and lists one entry per CDR3 protein. The sample holds about 570,000 distinct CDR3 sequences, 25% to 30% seen once. The sample taken for sequencing was blood. The receptors originated from a woman aged 65 to 85 in good health. CDR3s include the opening cysteine and the closing phenylalanine or tryptophan. A D gene is named only where the DNA matches it firmly. Expanded clones get a size class; other rows say once, few or many, or leave the size out.

size,J,D,V,DNA,CDR3
-,TRBJ2-1,-,TRBV7-2,TGTGCCAGCAGCGTATTCGGGGGTCCTTACAATTCCAATGAGCAGTTCTTC,CASSVFGGPYNSNEQFF
-,TRBJ2-5,TRBD1,TRBV12-3/TRBV12-4,TGTGCCAGCAGTGCGACAGGGTTCGGAGAGACCCAGTACTTC,CASSATGFGETQYF
-,TRBJ1-2,-,TRBV12-3/TRBV12-4,TGTGCCAGCAGCTCTTCGGAGGACAAGTCTGGCTACACCTTC,CASSSSEDKSGYTF
-,TRBJ2-5,-,TRBV6-6,TGTGCCATTTCTCAGGGTGGTGAGACCCAGTACTTC,CAISQGGETQYF
-,TRBJ2-2,-,TRBV29-1,TGCAGCGCAAGAGGGGGGGCCGGGGAGCTGTTTTTT,CSARGGAGELFF
-,TRBJ1-3,TRBD1,TRBV20-1,TGCAGTGCTAGGCCGGGACAGCTCTCTGGAAACACCATATATTTT,CSARPGQLSGNTIYF
-,TRBJ2-7,TRBD1,TRBV6-6,TGTGCCAGCAGCAGAGGGATGGACAGGGGAGTTTACGAGCAGCACTTC,CASSRGMDRGVYEQHF
-,TRBJ1-3,TRBD1,TRBV7-2,TGTGCCAGCAGCTCACAGGGGGCCGGGACCGGAAACACCATATATTTT,CASSSQGAGTGNTIYF
few,TRBJ2-4,-,TRBV7-9,TGTGCCAGCAGCTCCGGAATCGGGGGTGGCATTCAGTACTTC,CASSSGIGGGIQYF
many,TRBJ2-3,TRBD2,TRBV20-1,TGCAGTGCTAGACTAGCGGGGGGGAGCACAGATACGCAGTATTTT,CSARLAGGSTDTQYF
few,TRBJ1-2,-,TRBV20-1,TGCAGTGCCATTCCTGGCTTGGGGAACTATGGCTACACCTTC,CSAIPGLGNYGYTF
-,TRBJ2-7,-,TRBV20-1,TGCAGTCGTGACCGGGCTTACGAGCAGTACTTC,CSRDRAYEQYF
few,TRBJ1-5,-,TRBV5-1,TGCGCCAGCAGAGAGGGGGTCGCGAATCAGCCCCAGCATTTT,CASREGVANQPQHF
many,TRBJ2-1,-,TRBV6-6,TGTGCCAACAGGGTAGGCAATGAGCAGTTCTTC,CANRVGNEQFF
-,TRBJ1-4,-,TRBV7-2,TGTGCCAGCAGCTCTCAGGGGATCGGTGAAAGGCTGTTTTTT,CASSSQGIGERLFF
many,TRBJ2-7,TRBD1,TRBV11-2,TGTGCCAGCAGCATTACAGGGGCCCCCTCCTACGAGCAGTACTTC,CASSITGAPSYEQYF
-,TRBJ2-6,-,TRBV5-1,TGCGCCAGCCAAGAAAACTCTGGGGCCAACGTCCTGACTTTC,CASQENSGANVLTF
few,TRBJ2-5,TRBD1,TRBV10-3,TGTGCCATCAGTGCCGGGACAGGGTTAATAAAGACCCAGTACTTC,CAISAGTGLIKTQYF
few,TRBJ2-3,-,TRBV24-1,TGTGCCACCAGTGATTCGGGAACAGATACGCAGTATTTT,CATSDSGTDTQYF
-,TRBJ1-5,-,TRBV10-3,TGTGCCATCAGGGCGGGGAATTATAGCAATCAGCCCCAGCATTTT,CAIRAGNYSNQPQHF
-,TRBJ1-4,-,TRBV5-6,TGTGCCAGCAGCTTGGGTCAGGGCCCTTGGGCTAATGAAAAACTGTTTTTT,CASSLGQGPWANEKLFF
-,TRBJ2-1,-,TRBV11-1,TGTGCCAGCAGCCCGGCCGAGTACAATGAGCAGTTCTTC,CASSPAEYNEQFF
few,TRBJ2-5,-,TRBV5-1,TGCGCCAGCAGCTGGGGGGGCAGCGAGAAGACCCAGTACTTC,CASSWGGSEKTQYF
-,TRBJ2-1,-,TRBV12-3/TRBV12-4,TGTGCCAGCAGTCTTGGCTGGGTGGGGCAGTTCTTC,CASSLGWVGQFF
-,TRBJ1-4,TRBD1,TRBV7-9,TGTGCCAGCAGCTCCAGGGGGGGGACAGCTAATGAAAAACTGTTTTTT,CASSSRGGTANEKLFF